Each of the 4 T cell receptor beta chains below was sequenced from the same sample in a study of T-cell reconstitution after alpha-beta-depleted transplantation in children. Study-wide points: A year post-transplant, T-cell counts and diversity derived mostly from newly produced T cells.

Preparation of the TCRbeta library was carried out with unique molecular identifiers. TCRdb ran MiXCR on the PCR reads and lists one entry per CDR3 protein. This sample yields about 300,000 distinct CDR3 sequences, of which roughly 8.2% are seen a single time; 9.1% belongs to the top ten. These receptors' targets are unknown. The material sequenced was peripheral blood, taken 360 days after TCRalphabeta/CD19-depleted stem cell transplant. The receptors derive from a female patient aged 2-15 years who had a stem cell transplant for Fanconi anemia, so the T cells may come from the graft donor.

The chain has TRBV30 and TRBJ2-1; no clear D. Germline CDR1 and CDR2: GTSNPN and SVGIG (reference sequence). Between the trimmed V and J ends, which lost 2 bases and 2 bases, there was a span of 10 bases. The CDR3 runs 14 residues. The CDR3 protein is CAWSMRMTYNEQFF. In DNA form, the CDR3 reads TGTGCCTGGAGTATGCGGATGACCTACAATGAGCAGTTCTTC.

This clonotype was found many times. The rearrangement joins TRBV9 to TRBJ2-3; possibly TRBD1 for D (5 bases). CDR3 length: 15 amino acids. V was cut by 3 bases and J by 2 bases, with 13 bases left in between. From germline, CDR1 is SGDLS and CDR2 YYNGEE. CDR3: CASSDPGPFTDTQYF. The DNA for the CDR3 is TGTGCCAGCAGCGATCCAGGGCCCTTCACAGATACGCAGTATTTT.

This clonotype was recorded many times. The chain carries TRBV18 and TRBJ2-1; 14 nucleotides align to TRBD2. The germline V gene encodes CDR1 KGHSH and CDR2 LQKENI. V shed 4 bases and J 0 bases; nucleotides not matched to a gene: 8. This CDR3 is 19 amino acids long. The CDR3 DNA follows: TGTGCCAGCTCACGCTCATATGGGACTAGCGGGAGCTCCTACAATGAGCAGTTCTTC. It codes for CASSRSYGTSGSSYNEQFF.

The sample holds many counts of this clonotype. The J gene is TRBJ2-7, the V gene TRBV7-2; 11 bases agree with TRBD2. The CDR3 length is 16 residues. J was trimmed by 2 bases and V by 5 bases; bases with no gene match: 8. Germline CDR1 is SGHTA and CDR2 is FQGNSA. The CDR3 spells CASSLSGLAEAYEQYF. The DNA for the CDR3 is TGTGCCAGCAGCCTATCGGGACTAGCGGAGGCCTACGAGCAGTACTTC.